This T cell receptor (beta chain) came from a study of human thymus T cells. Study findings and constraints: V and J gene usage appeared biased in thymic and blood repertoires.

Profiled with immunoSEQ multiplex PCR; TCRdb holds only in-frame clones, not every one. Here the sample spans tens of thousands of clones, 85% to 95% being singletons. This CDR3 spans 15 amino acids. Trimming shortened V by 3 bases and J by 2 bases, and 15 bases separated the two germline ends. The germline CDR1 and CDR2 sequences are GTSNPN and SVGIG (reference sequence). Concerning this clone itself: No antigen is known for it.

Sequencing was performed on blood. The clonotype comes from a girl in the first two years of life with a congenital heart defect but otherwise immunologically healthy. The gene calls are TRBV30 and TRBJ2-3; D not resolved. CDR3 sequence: CAWRLGRLPTDTQYF. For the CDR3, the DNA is TGTGCCTGGAGGCTCGGGCGCTTACCCACAGATACGCAGTATTTT. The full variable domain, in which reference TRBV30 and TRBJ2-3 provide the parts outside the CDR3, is SQTIHQWPATLVQPVGSPLSLECTVEGTSNPNLYWYRQAAGRGLQLLFYSVGIGQISSEVPQNLSASRPQDRQFILSSKKLLLSDSGFYLCAWRLGRLPTDTQYFGPGTRLTVL.